This TCR beta chain was profiled in a study of Ad26.COV2.S vaccination and SARS-CoV-2 variants. Study in general: Intramuscular Ad26.COV2.S doses were given once or twice, 56 days apart. The study's findings and limits: Substantial breadth was reportedly displayed by spike-specific CD8+ and CD4+ T cell responses after vaccination.

As for this clone: Its antigen is unidentified.

The CDR3 is 13 residues long. Trimming cost V 6 bases and J 2 bases, with 10 bases left between them. Germline CDR1 LNHDA, CDR2 SQIVND (reference sequence). The treatment is: around 19 received Ad26.COV2.S at low or high dose, single or two shots; 5 received placebo; per-sample allocation not given. At day 63 after the first vaccine or placebo injection, samples were drawn. Repertoires were generated with immunoSEQ multiplex PCR, while TCRdb's copy carries only in-frame clones and drops some. This table has about 680,000 clones, 70% to 90% appearing once. The source was peripheral blood, collected in a trial of Ad26.COV2.S vaccine versus placebo. The receptor's source is a person between 18 and 60 years old who received the Ad26.COV2.S COVID-19 vaccine or a placebo. The V and J genes are TRBV19 and TRBJ2-5; possibly TRBD1 for D (6 bases). The CDR3 loop is CASSRTEQETQYF. CDR3 in DNA: TGTGCCAGTAGCCGGACAGAACAAGAGACCCAGTACTTC.